The 12 T cell receptor beta chains in this list originate from one sample, sequenced in a study of blood T cell repertoires in COVID-19. Some clones are missing from TCRdb's copy, which holds only in-frame ones; the method was immunoSEQ multiplex PCR. The data hold 350,000 to 450,000 clones, with 80% to 90% observed a single time. Sequencing was carried out using PBMCs or T cells enriched from blood (not recorded which). Receptors originate from a man in his forties or fifties in a cohort exposed to, infected with or recovered from COVID-19 (not recorded which).

The chain couples TRBV3-1 (or the pseudogene TRBV3-2) to TRBJ2-2; TRBD1 aligns across 8 bases. Trimming took 5 bases from V and 5 from J; bases not matched to a gene: 4. There are 14 residues in the CDR3. The germline gives CDR1 LGHDT, CDR2 YNNKEL (reference sequence). CDR3 amino acids: CASSFNRGTGELFF. The CDR3, as DNA: TGTGCCAGCAGCTTTAACAGGGGGACCGGGGAGCTGTTTTTT.

This chain connects TRBV5-3 to TRBJ2-4; 11 bases map to TRBD2. TRBV5-3 is annotated as an ORF whose role is uncertain. CDR3 length: 20 amino acids. J lost 1 base, V lost 4 bases, and 16 bases had no gene match. The CDR3: CARSLLGPSGRRGAKNIQYF. DNA for the CDR3: TGTGCCAGAAGCCTCTTAGGCCCTAGCGGGAGGAGGGGGGCCAAAAACATTCAGTACTTC.

The chain combines TRBV6-5 with TRBJ2-3, with TRBD2 matching 7 bases. V lost 0 bases to trimming and J lost 6 bases; unmatched junction nucleotides: 6. The length of the CDR3 is 15 residues. Per the germline V gene, CDR1 is MNHEY and CDR2 is SVGAGI. CDR3: CASSYSWEGRDTQYF. CDR3 coding DNA: TGTGCCAGCAGTTACTCGTGGGAGGGCAGGGATACGCAGTATTTT.

This chain uses TRBV9 with TRBJ2-1, with a weak D call TRBD2 (5 bases). Germline CDR1 is SGDLS and CDR2 is YYNGEE. V shed 4 bases and J shed 4 bases, with 18 bases lying between them. CDR3 length: 16 amino acids. CDR3 protein: CASSSLSARLYNEQFF. The CDR3 DNA reads TGTGCCAGCAGCAGCCTTAGCGCCAGGTTATACAATGAGCAGTTCTTC.

V is TRBV7-9 and J is TRBJ2-1, with D perhaps matching TRBD2 (5 bases). CDR3 length equals 16 residues. The germline CDR1 and CDR2 sequences are SEHNR and FQNEAQ (reference sequence). The V end was cut by 5 bases, the J end by 9 bases, with 23 bases between. CDR3 amino acids: CASSVQSSTRFSEQFF. The CDR3 DNA reads TGTGCCAGCAGCGTACAATCCTCTACTAGGTTCTCTGAGCAGTTCTTC. The complete variable domain, with remaining parts taken from reference TRBV7-9 and TRBJ2-1, reads DTGVSQNPRHKITKRGQNVTFRCDPISEHNRLYWYRQTLGQGPEFLTYFQNEAQLEKSRLLSDRFSAERPKGSFSTLEIQRTEQGDSAMYLCASSVQSSTRFSEQFFGPGTRLTVL.

The chain has TRBV4-2 and TRBJ1-1; D is unresolved. Germline V gives CDR1 LGHNA, CDR2 YNFKEQ. The CDR3 extends over 14 amino acids. V lost 8 bases and J 0 bases, leaving 13 bases between the germline ends. The CDR3 nucleotides are TGTGCCAGCTCTCAGCGGTCGCTGAACACTGAAGCTTTCTTT. This translates into CASSQRSLNTEAFF.

This clone was detected only once. V and J are TRBV5-1 and TRBJ2-1, with 16 bases that match TRBD2. Germline V gene sequence: CDR1 SGHRS, CDR2 YFSETQ. The CDR3 is 17 amino acids. J lost 9 bases, V lost 3 bases, and 9 bases had no gene match. CDR3 residues: CASSSGLAGGPYAEQFF. The CDR3 DNA follows: TGCGCCAGCAGCTCGGGACTAGCGGGAGGGCCTTACGCTGAGCAGTTCTTC.

The V call is TRBV11-2, the J call TRBJ2-5; weak D call: TRBD1 (5 bases). This CDR3 has 16 amino acids. Looked up from germline, CDR1 is SGHAT and CDR2 is FQNNGV. Trimming left V 5 bases short and J 1 base short, with 17 bases between. The CDR3 DNA is TGTGCCAGCAGCCAAGGTACCCTCCAGGGCCAAGAGACCCAGTACTTC. This encodes CASSQGTLQGQETQYF.

The chain is built from TRBV15 and TRBJ2-7; 7 bases align to TRBD2. Germline V gene data show CDR1 as LNHNV and CDR2 as YYDKDF (reference sequence). This CDR3 comprises 15 residues. J lost 7 bases, V lost 5 bases, and 14 bases had no gene match. CDR3 protein: CATSGFARGVGEQYF. CDR3 in DNA: TGTGCCACCAGCGGATTCGCTCGGGGGGTAGGTGAGCAGTACTTC.

V and J are TRBV5-1 and TRBJ2-2; 12 nucleotides agree with TRBD2. The germline V gene has CDR1 SGHRS and CDR2 YFSETQ. CDR3 length equals 15 residues. J was trimmed by 6 bases and V by 4 bases; bases with no gene match: 4. The CDR3 DNA is TGCGCCAGCAGCACCTGGACTAGCGGGGCCGGGGAGCTGTTTTTT. It encodes CASSTWTSGAGELFF.

V gene TRBV6-5 combines with J gene TRBJ2-7; 8 bases fit TRBD1. Germline CDR1 is MNHEY and CDR2 is SVGAGI. V trimming: 4 bases; J trimming: 2 bases; junction bases outside the gene matches: 10. The CDR3 is 16 amino acids. The CDR3 region is CASSSRQGWAPYEQYF. The CDR3 coding sequence is TGTGCCAGCAGTTCCCGACAGGGGTGGGCTCCCTACGAGCAGTACTTC.

V and J are TRBV6-5 and TRBJ1-2; D is perhaps TRBD1 (6 bases). The CDR3 contains 13 residues. V was clipped by 10 bases and J by 4 bases, with 16 bases between them. Germline CDR1 MNHEY, CDR2 SVGAGI. The CDR3 DNA is TGTGCCATTCTACAGGGTTACGGCTATGGCTACACCTTC. Translating it yields CAILQGYGYGYTF.